This T cell receptor (beta chain) was obtained from a study of blood T cell repertoires in COVID-19. Germline V gene data show CDR1 as MNHNS and CDR2 as SASEGT. Trimming removed 1 base from V and 3 bases from J, with 13 bases in between. This CDR3 has 16 residues. The data were produced by immunoSEQ multiplex PCR, yet TCRdb's version contains in-frame clones alone and is incomplete. The data hold roughly 400,000 clones, with around 90% observed a single time. The sequence was obtained from a woman between 40 and 50 years old with acute COVID-19. The rearrangement joins TRBV6-1 to TRBJ1-3, with a tentative D call TRBD1 (6 bases). Sequences were obtained from PBMCs or T cells enriched from blood (not recorded which). CDR3 loop: CASSEVTGTSGNTIYF. The DNA for the CDR3 is TGTGCCAGCAGTGAAGTCACAGGGACGAGTGGAAACACCATATATTTT.